The entry below gives a single T cell receptor beta chain sequence along with its context. CDR1 and CDR2 from the germline V gene are SGHNT and YYREEE (reference sequence). Trimming cost V 5 bases and J 0 bases, with 11 bases left between them. The CDR3 runs to 14 residues. PCR was performed using 60 Vbeta and 13 Jbeta primers. Measured with immunoSEQ multiplex PCR; TCRdb has only the in-frame clones, and not every one. This sample carries 150,000 to 200,000 clones, with about 2% going to the ten biggest clones. The data stem from a study of cytomegalovirus exposure and HLA in healthy donors. The sample was PBMCs. This TCR was recovered from a man younger than 45 in good health and CMV-seronegative. The chain joins TRBV5-4 to TRBJ1-1, with a tentative D call TRBD1 (5 bases). The CDR3 region is CASSTEGVNTEAFF. The CDR3 nucleotides read TGTGCCAGCAGTACCGAAGGGGTGAACACTGAAGCTTTCTTT.